The entry that follows covers one T cell receptor (beta chain) sequence. Its antigen is still unknown. The repertoire was sequenced with immunoSEQ multiplex PCR; TCRdb's copy has only in-frame clones and lacks some. The table shows tens of thousands of clones, with under 85% occurring only once. This entry comes from a study of T cells in narcolepsy. Looking at the study overall: Donors had narcolepsy type 1 or type 2, or were healthy controls. Study-wide results and caveats: Comparing one patient's CSF and blood CD4+ clonotypes highlighted HCRT- and TRIB2-specific autoreactive clonotypes. Reportedly, autoreactive clonotypes were serially detected in patients' blood but not controls'. Some memory CD4+ repertoires had no autoreactive clone sequences.

Germline values: CDR1 LNHDA, CDR2 SQIVND (reference sequence). The CDR3 is 16 residues long. After removal of 4 bases from V and 1 base from J, the junction contained 7 bases not matched to a gene. This TCR came from a human donor in good health. This sequence joins TRBV19 and TRBJ1-1; 9 bases agree with TRBD1. Sequencing used memory (CD45RA-) CD4+ T cells from blood. CDR3 region: CASSTNSGQGNTEAFF. The CDR3 DNA reads as TGTGCCAGTAGTACAAACTCGGGACAGGGGAACACTGAAGCTTTCTTT.